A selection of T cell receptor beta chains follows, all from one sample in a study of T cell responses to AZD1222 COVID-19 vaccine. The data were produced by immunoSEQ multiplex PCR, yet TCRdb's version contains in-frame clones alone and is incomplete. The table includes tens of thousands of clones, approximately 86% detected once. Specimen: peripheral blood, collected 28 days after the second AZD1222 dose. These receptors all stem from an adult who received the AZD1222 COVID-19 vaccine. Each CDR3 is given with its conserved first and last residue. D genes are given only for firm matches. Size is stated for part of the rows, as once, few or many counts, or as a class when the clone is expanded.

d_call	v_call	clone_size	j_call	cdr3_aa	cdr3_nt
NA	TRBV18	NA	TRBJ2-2	CASSLNRANTGELFF	TGTGCCAGCTCCCTGAACAGAGCGAACACCGGGGAGCTGTTTTTT
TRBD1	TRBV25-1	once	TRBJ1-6	CASRAGGAYNSPLHF	TGTGCCAGCAGGGCAGGGGGTGCGTATAATTCACCCCTCCACTTT
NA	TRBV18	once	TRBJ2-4	CASSALSPGPGKNIQYF	TGTGCCAGCTCAGCGCTTTCGCCGGGCCCGGGGAAAAACATTCAGTACTTC
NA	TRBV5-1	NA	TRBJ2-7	CASSFPAGDEQYF	TGCGCCAGCAGCTTCCCAGCTGGGGACGAGCAGTACTTC
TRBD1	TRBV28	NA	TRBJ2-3	CASRTGGAGTDTQYF	TGTGCCAGCAGAACAGGGGGCGCAGGCACAGATACGCAGTATTTT
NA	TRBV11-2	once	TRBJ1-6	CASSLERRRNSPLHF	TGTGCCAGCAGCTTAGAAAGGAGAAGGAATTCACCCCTCCACTTT
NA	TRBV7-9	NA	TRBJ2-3	CASSLPQGTTDTQYF	TGTGCCAGCAGCTTACCGCAGGGGACCACAGATACGCAGTATTTT
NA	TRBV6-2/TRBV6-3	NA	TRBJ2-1	CASSYRNSGPKNEQFF	TGTGCCAGCAGTTACCGTAATAGCGGCCCCAAAAATGAGCAGTTCTTC
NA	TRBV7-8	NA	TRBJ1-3	CASSSGTPTSGNTIYF	TGTGCCAGCAGCTCTGGTACGCCAACTTCGGGAAACACCATATATTTT
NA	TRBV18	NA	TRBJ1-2	CASSTNGGGYGYTF	TGTGCCAGCTCTACCAACGGGGGTGGCTATGGCTACACCTTC
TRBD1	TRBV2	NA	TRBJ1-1	CASSGDRKSTEAFF	TGTGCCAGCAGTGGGGACAGGAAGAGCACTGAAGCTTTCTTT
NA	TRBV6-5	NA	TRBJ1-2	CASSYDGFSGYTF	TGTGCCAGCAGTTACGACGGGTTCTCTGGCTACACCTTC
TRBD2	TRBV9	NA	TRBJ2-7	CASSVLGLAIYEQYF	TGTGCCAGCAGCGTTCTCGGACTAGCGATCTACGAGCAGTACTTC
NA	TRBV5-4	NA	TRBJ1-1	CASSPPLQGNTEAFF	TGTGCCAGCAGCCCACCACTACAGGGGAACACTGAAGCTTTCTTT
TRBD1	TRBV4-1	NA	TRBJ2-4	CASSQDESGGSKNIQYF	TGCGCCAGCAGCCAAGATGAATCAGGGGGCTCCAAAAACATTCAGTACTTC
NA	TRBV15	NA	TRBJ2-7	CATSRERGSYEQYF	TGTGCCACCAGCAGAGAAAGGGGATCCTACGAGCAGTACTTC
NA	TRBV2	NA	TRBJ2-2	CASSELDGELFF	TGTGCCAGCAGTGAGCTCGACGGGGAGCTGTTTTTT
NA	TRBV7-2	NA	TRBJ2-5	CASSYRDPETQYF	TGTGCCAGCAGCTACCGGGACCCAGAGACCCAGTACTTC
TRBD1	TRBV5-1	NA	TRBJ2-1	CASSPTGTGPYNEQFF	TGCGCCAGCAGCCCTACCGGGACAGGGCCCTACAATGAGCAGTTCTTC
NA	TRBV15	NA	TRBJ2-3	CATSRNRDPWIADTQYF	TGTGCCACCAGCAGAAACCGGGACCCCTGGATCGCAGATACGCAGTATTTT
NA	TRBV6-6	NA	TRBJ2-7	CASSDLSRSPEQYF	TGTGCCAGCAGTGACCTCAGTAGATCCCCCGAGCAGTACTTC
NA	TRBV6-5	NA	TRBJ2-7	CASNARGSYEQYF	TGTGCCAGCAACGCCCGAGGGTCCTACGAGCAGTACTTC
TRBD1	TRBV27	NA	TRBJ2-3	CASTAGTGQYF	TGTGCCAGCACCGCCGGGACAGGGCAGTATTTT
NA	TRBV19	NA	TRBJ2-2	CASSIGTSINTGELFF	TGTGCCAGTAGTATAGGCACATCTATTAACACCGGGGAGCTGTTTTTT
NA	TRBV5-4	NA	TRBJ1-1	CASSLARTRDTSEAFF	TGTGCCAGCAGCTTGGCCCGCACCCGTGATACTTCTGAAGCTTTCTTT
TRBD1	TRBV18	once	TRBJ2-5	CASWDRGGETQYF	TGTGCCAGCTGGGACAGGGGAGGAGAGACCCAGTACTTC
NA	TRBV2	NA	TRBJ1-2	CASSGRQKPGVSYGYTF	TGTGCCAGCAGTGGCCGACAGAAGCCGGGAGTGAGCTATGGCTATACCTTC
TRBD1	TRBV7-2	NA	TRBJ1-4	CASSLNRGREKLFF	TGTGCCAGCAGCTTAAATAGGGGGCGGGAAAAACTGTTTTTT
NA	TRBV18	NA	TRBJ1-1	CASSGSGDTEAFF	TGTGCCAGCTCAGGGAGTGGGGACACTGAAGCTTTCTTT
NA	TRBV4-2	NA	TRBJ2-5	CASSPQGGEGGETQYF	TGTGCCAGCAGCCCCCAAGGGGGGGAAGGGGGAGAGACCCAGTACTTC
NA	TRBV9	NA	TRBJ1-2	CASSPGEAIYGYTF	TGTGCCAGCAGCCCCGGAGAGGCAATCTATGGCTACACCTTC
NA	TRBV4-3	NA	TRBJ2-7	CASSQGLAGPLYEQYF	TGCGCCAGCAGCCAAGGTCTCGCAGGTCCCCTCTACGAGCAGTACTTC